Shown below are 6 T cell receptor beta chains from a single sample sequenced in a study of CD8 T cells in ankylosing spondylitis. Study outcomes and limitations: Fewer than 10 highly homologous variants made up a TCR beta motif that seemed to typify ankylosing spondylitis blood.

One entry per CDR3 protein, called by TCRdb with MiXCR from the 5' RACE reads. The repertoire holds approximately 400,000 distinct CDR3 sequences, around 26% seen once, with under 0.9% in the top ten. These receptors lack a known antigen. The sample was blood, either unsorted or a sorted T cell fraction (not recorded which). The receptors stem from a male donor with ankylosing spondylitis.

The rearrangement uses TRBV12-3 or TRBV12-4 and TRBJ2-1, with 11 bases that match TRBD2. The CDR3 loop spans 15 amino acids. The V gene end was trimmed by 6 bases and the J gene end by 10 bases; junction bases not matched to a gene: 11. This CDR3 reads CASRPTSGSLHEQFF. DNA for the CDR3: TGTGCCAGCAGGCCAACTAGCGGGAGTCTCCACGAGCAGTTCTTC.

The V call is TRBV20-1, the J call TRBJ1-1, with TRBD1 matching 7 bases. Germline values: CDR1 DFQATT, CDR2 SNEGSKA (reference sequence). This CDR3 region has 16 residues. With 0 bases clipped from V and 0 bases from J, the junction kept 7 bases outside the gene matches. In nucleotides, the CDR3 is TGCAGTGCTAGAGATCCAGGGGGGGGCTTGAACACTGAAGCTTTCTTT. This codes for CSARDPGGGLNTEAFF.

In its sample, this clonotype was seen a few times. The CDR3 is CASSLGSGGADTQYF. CDR3 DNA sequence: TGCGCCAGCAGCTTGGGGTCGGGAGGGGCAGATACGCAGTATTTT. The V and J genes are TRBV5-1 and TRBJ2-3, with 8 bases aligning to TRBD2. CDR3 length equals 15 residues. V was pared by 0 bases and J by 4 bases, with 4 bases of the junction left unmatched. In germline, CDR1 is SGHRS, CDR2 YFSETQ.

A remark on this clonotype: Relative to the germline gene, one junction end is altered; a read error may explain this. DNA for the CDR3: TGTGCCTGCAGTTTTTTGAGAATGCCTAGCGGCCCCCTAGACAATGAGCAGTTCTTC. Translation: CACSFLRMPSGPLDNEQFF. The V gene is TRBV12-3 or TRBV12-4, the J gene TRBJ2-1, with 7 bases aligning to TRBD2. The CDR3 spans 19 residues.

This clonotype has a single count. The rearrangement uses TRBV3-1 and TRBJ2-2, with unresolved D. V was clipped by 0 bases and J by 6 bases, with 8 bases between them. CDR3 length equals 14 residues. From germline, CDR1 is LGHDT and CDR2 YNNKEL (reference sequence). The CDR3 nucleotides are TGTGCCAGCAGCCAAGATAGGTTGGCCGGGGAGCTGTTTTTT. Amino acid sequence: CASSQDRLAGELFF. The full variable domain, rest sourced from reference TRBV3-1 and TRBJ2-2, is DTAVSQTPKYLVTQMGNDKSIKCEQNLGHDTMYWYKQDSKKFLKIMFSYNNKELIINETVPNRFSPKSPDKAHLNLHINSLELGDSAVYFCASSQDRLAGELFFGEGSRLTVL.

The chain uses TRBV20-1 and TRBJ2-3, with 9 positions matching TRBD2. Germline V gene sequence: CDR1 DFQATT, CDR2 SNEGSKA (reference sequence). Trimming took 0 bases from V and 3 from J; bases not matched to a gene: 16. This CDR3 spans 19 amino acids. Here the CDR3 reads CSARDEWGEAGGGTDTQYF. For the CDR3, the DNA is TGCAGTGCTAGAGATGAATGGGGTGAAGCGGGAGGCGGGACAGATACGCAGTATTTT.